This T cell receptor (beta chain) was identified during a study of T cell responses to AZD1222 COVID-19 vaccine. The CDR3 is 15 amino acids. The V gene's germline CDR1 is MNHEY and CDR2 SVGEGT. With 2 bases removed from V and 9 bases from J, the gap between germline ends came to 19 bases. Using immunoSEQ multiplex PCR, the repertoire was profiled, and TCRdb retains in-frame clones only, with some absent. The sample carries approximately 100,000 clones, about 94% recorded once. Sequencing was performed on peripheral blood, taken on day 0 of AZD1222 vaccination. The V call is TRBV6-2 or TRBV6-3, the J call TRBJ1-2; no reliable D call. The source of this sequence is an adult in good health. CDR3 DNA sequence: TGTGCCAGCAGTTACATGGGATCAGGTTTTTTTAGCTACACCTTC. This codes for CASSYMGSGFFSYTF.